This T cell receptor beta chain is from a study of CD8+ T cells in alopecia areata. The sequencing template was cDNA reverse transcribed from extracted RNA. The assay was immunoSEQ multiplex PCR, and TCRdb's table has in-frame clones only and misses some. The repertoire holds 75,000 to 100,000 clones, with 35% to 45% as singletons. The table lists this clone with many counts. Patients with alopecia areata provided lesional scalp punch biopsies as well as peripheral blood. The sample taken for sequencing was CD4+ T cells sorted from blood. The sequence was obtained from a human donor with alopecia areata.

CDR3 residues: CASSPRALASTDTQYF. CDR3 DNA: TGTGCCAGCTCACCACGAGCGTTAGCTAGCACAGATACGCAGTATTTT. V usage is TRBV18 and J usage is TRBJ2-3; unclear D gene. CDR3 length equals 16 residues. Germline CDR1 and CDR2: KGHSH and LQKENI. Trimming pared 1 base from V and 0 bases from J, leaving 11 bases between. The whole variable domain, remainder taken from reference TRBV18 and TRBJ2-3, is NAGVMQNPRHLVRRRGQEARLRCSPMKGHSHVYWYRQLPEEGLKFMVYLQKENIIDESGMPKERFSAEFPKEGPSILRIQQVVRGDSAAYFCASSPRALASTDTQYFGPGTRLTVL.